This T cell receptor beta chain appears in the sequencing data of a study of post-analysis software for immune sequencing data (dated by TCRdb to the mid-2010s). In the study overall: Recorded disease courses included relapsing-remitting, secondary progressive and progressive-relapsing multiple sclerosis, with some patients lacking subtype annotation. A subset of samples was prepared in parallel using single-end sample barcoding, then pooled and co-amplified after Illumina adapter ligation. Patient repertoires were compared against roughly 11 previously published healthy control repertoires from donors aged roughly 6 to 28 years.

V and J are trimmed by 6 bases and 7 bases, and the gene matches miss 14 bases of the junction. CDR1 and CDR2 are read off the germline V gene (reference sequence) as DFQATT and SNEGSKA. Including cysteine and phenylalanine, the CDR3 has 14 amino acids. Here the CDR3 DNA is all that survives: 42 bases in frame from base 1. TCR beta repertoires were profiled from peripheral blood of about a dozen young patients with multiple sclerosis to demonstrate the VDJtools post-analysis software. Multiple sclerosis patients were children and adolescents aged 6 to 15 years. On the study overall, not on this receptor specifically: Patients showed significantly higher frequencies than controls for several TRBV segments, among them TRBV5-6, TRBV5-1 and TRBV20-1. The control group was slightly older than the multiple sclerosis patient group. Compared with controls, multiple sclerosis patients had significantly lower normalized Chao1 diversity, a finding suggesting substantial peripheral T-cell clonal expansion. When samples were clustered directly using the F measure, samples prepared in the same batch co-clustered strongly, which prompted a batch-effect correction.

Preparation of the library involved PCR. For sequencing, an Illumina HiSeq 2500 was employed. To reduce PCR and sequencing biases, unique molecular identifiers were built into the TCR beta cDNA libraries. Per 1 to 10 million input T cells, roughly 0.5 million cDNA molecules were obtained, such that each molecule approximated one T cell. The patient libraries were prepared and sequenced with the same protocol used for the earlier healthy control dataset. Within a given batch, samples were prepared together, multiplexed and sequenced on the same HiSeq lane. The source study handled its data this way. Raw barcoded reads were processed with MIGEC, discarding single-read molecular identifier groups before consensus assembly and CDR3 extraction. Clonotype tables were post-analysed with VDJtools, normalizing diversity by down-sampling all datasets to the smallest sample size. Repertoire overlap clustering matched CDR3 amino acid but not nucleotide sequences to correct batch-related cross-sample contamination. The public reads were reprocessed in TCRdb via fastp at Q25 and MiXCR, keeping in-frame beta chains. Each record represents a unique CDR3 protein, reported with the most common genes and DNA among its rows. These V and J calls are TCRdb output, not the study's own analysis. This sample holds approximately 630,000 distinct CDR3 sequences; roughly three fifths were observed only once. The top ten clones comprise about 11% of the sample.

Of note for this clonotype: Its antigen remains unidentified. No base quality information exists; no much larger clone differs at one position.

Sequenced material: blood. The rearrangement combines TRBV20-1 with TRBJ1-2; 7 nucleotides in the junction match TRBD1. The clonotype originates from a girl aged 2-9 years with multiple sclerosis. At the DNA level, the sequence is TGCAGTGCGACTAAACAGGGGCGGGGGGGTGGCTACACCTTC. It translates to CSATKQGRGGGYTF.